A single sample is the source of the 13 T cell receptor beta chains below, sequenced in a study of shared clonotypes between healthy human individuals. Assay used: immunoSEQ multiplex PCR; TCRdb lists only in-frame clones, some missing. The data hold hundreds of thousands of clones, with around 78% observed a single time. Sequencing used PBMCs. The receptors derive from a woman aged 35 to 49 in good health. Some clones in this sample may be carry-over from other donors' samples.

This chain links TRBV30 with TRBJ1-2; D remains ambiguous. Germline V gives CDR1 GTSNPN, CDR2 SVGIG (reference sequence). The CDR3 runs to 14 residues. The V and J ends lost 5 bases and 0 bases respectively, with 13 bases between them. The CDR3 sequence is CAWSPAVTNYGYTF. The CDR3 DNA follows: TGTGCCTGGTCCCCTGCAGTCACTAACTATGGCTACACCTTC. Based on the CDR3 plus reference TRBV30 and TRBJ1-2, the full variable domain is SQTIHQWPATLVQPVGSPLSLECTVEGTSNPNLYWYRQAAGRGLQLLFYSVGIGQISSEVPQNLSASRPQDRQFILSSKKLLLSDSGFYLCAWSPAVTNYGYTFGSGTRLTVV.

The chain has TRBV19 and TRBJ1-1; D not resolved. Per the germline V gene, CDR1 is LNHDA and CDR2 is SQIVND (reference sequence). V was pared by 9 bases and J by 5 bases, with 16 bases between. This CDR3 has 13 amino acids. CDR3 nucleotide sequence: TGTGCCAGCCGAATTCACGGTGGAACTGAAGCTTTCTTT. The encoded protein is CASRIHGGTEAFF. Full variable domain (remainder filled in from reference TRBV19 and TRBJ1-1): DGGITQSPKYLFRKEGQNVTLSCEQNLNHDAMYWYRQDPGQGLRLIYYSQIVNDFQKGDIAEGYSVSREKKESFPLTVTSAQKNPTAFYLCASRIHGGTEAFFGQGTRLTVV.

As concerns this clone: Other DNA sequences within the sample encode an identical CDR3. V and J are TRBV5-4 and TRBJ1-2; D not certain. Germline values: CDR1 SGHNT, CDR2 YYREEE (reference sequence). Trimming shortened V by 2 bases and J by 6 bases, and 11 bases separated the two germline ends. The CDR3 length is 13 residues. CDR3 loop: CASSLKGGDGYTF. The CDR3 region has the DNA TGTGCCAGCAGCTTAAAGGGCGGGGATGGCTACACCTTC.

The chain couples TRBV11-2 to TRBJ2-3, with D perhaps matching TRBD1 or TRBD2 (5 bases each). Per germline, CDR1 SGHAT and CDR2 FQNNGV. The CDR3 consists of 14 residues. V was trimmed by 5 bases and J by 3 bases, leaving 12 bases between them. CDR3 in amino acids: CASSQGRSTDTQYF. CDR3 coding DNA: TGTGCCAGCAGCCAGGGACGGTCGACAGATACGCAGTATTTT. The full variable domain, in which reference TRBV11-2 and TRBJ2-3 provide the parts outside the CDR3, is EAGVAQSPRYKIIEKRQSVAFWCNPISGHATLYWYQQILGQGPKLLIQFQNNGVVDDSQLPKDRFSAERLKGVDSTLKIQPAKLEDSAVYLCASSQGRSTDTQYFGPGTRLTVL.

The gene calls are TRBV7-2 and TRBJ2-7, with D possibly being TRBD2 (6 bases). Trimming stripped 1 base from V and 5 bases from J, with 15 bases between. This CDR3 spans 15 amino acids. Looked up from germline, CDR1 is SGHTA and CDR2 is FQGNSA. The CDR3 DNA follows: TGTGCCAGCAGCTTAGGATACGGGAGTAGCGACGAGCAGTACTTC. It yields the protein CASSLGYGSSDEQYF. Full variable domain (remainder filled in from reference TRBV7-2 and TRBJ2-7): GAGVSQSPSNKVTEKGKDVELRCDPISGHTALYWYRQSLGQGLEFLIYFQGNSAPDKSGLPSDRFSAERTGGSVSTLTIQRTQQEDSAVYLCASSLGYGSSDEQYFGPGTRLTVT.

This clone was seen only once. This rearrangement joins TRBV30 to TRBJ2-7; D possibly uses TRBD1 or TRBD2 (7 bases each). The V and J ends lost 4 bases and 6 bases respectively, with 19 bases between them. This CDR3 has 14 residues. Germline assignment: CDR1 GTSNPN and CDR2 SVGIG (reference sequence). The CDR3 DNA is TGTGCCTGGACCACGGGGAGGGGGCCCTCCGAGCAGTACTTC. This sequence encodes CAWTTGRGPSEQYF.

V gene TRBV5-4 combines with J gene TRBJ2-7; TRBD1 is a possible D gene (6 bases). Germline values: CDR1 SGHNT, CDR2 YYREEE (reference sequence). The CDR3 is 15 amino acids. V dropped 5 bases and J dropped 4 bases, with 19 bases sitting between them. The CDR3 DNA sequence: TGTGCCAGCAGACAATCACTCGGGACACTGTACGAGCAGTACTTC. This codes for CASRQSLGTLYEQYF.

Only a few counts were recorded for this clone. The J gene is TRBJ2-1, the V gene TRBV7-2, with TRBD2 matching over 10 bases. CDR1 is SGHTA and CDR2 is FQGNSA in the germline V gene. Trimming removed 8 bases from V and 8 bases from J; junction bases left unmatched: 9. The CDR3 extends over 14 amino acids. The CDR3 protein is CASLSGRAGDEQFF. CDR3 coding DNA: TGTGCCAGCCTCAGCGGGAGGGCCGGGGATGAGCAGTTCTTC.

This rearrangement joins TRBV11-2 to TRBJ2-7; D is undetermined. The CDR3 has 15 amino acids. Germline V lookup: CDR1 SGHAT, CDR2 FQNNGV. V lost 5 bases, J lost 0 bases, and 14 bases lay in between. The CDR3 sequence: CASSTTAHPSYEQYF. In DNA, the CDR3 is TGTGCCAGCAGCACCACGGCGCATCCCTCCTACGAGCAGTACTTC.

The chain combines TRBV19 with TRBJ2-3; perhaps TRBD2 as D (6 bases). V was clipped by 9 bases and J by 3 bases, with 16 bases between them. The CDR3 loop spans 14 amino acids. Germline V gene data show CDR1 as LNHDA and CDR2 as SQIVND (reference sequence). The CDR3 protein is CASNRWGDTDTQYF. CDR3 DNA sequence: TGTGCCAGCAACAGGTGGGGGGATACAGATACGCAGTATTTT.

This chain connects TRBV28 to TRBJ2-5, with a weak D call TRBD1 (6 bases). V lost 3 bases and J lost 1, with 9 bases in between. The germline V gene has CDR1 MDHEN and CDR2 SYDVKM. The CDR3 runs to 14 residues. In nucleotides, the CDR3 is TGTGCCAGCAGTTTCCGGGACATCCAAGAGACCCAGTACTTC. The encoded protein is CASSFRDIQETQYF.

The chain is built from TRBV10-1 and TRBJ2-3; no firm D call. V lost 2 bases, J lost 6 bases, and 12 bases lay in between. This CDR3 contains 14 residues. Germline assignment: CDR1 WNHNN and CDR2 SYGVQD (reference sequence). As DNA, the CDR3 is TGCGCCAGCAGTGAGGCTACTTACTTCGATACGCAGTATTTT. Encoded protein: CASSEATYFDTQYF.

The CDR3 nucleotides read TGTGCCAGCAGCTTAACGGTCAATCAGCCCCAGCATTTT. Protein sequence: CASSLTVNQPQHF. The chain uses TRBV7-2 and TRBJ1-5; D not resolved. The germline V and J ends were trimmed by 2 bases and 3 bases, with 5 bases remaining between them. The CDR3 is made up of 13 amino acids. Per the germline V gene, CDR1 is SGHTA and CDR2 is FQGNSA.